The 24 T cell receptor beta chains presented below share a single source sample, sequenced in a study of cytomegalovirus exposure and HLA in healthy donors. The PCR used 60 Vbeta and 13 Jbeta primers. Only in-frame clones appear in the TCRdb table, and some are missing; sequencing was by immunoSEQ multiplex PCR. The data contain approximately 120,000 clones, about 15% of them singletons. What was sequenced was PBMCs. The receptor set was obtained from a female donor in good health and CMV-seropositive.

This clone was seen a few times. CDR3 loop: CASSLSSSGANVLTF. CDR3 DNA: TGTGCCAGCAGCTTAAGTAGCTCTGGGGCCAACGTCCTGACTTTC. The genes are TRBV7-2 and TRBJ2-6; D is uncertain. The CDR3 is 15 amino acids. Trimming cost V 2 bases and J 0 bases, with 5 bases left between them. Per germline, CDR1 SGHTA and CDR2 FQGNSA.

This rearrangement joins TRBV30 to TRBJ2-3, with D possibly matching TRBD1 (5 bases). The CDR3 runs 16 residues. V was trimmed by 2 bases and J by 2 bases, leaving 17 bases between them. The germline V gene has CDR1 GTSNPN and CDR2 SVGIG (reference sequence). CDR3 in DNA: TGTGCCTGGAGTTCAGGACACCTTTCGGACACAGATACGCAGTATTTT. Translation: CAWSSGHLSDTDTQYF.

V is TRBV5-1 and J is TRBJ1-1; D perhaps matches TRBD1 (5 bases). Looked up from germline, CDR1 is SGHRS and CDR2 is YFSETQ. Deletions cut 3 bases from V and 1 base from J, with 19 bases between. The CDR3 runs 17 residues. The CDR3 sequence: CASSSNFQGVQNTEAFF. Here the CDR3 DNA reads TGCGCCAGCAGCTCGAATTTCCAAGGGGTTCAGAACACTGAAGCTTTCTTT.

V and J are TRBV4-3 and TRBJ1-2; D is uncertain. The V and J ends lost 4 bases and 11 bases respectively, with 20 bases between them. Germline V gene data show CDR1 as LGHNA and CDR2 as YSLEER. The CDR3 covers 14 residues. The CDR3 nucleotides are TGCGCCAGCAGCCCAATCACCCGGGATCTCCGGTACACCTTC. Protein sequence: CASSPITRDLRYTF.

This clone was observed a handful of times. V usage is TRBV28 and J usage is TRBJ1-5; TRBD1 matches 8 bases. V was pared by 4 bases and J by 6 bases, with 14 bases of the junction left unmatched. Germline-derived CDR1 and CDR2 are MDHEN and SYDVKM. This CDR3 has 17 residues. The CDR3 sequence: CASSSRQGLPLGQPQHF. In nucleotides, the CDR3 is TGTGCCAGCAGTTCCCGACAGGGGCTCCCCTTGGGTCAGCCCCAGCATTTT.

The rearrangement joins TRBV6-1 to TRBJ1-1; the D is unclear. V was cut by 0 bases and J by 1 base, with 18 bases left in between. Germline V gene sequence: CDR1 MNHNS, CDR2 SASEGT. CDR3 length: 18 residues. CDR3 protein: CASSEALLGSRKNTEAFF. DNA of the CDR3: TGTGCCAGCAGTGAAGCGCTTCTGGGGAGTAGGAAGAACACTGAAGCTTTCTTT.

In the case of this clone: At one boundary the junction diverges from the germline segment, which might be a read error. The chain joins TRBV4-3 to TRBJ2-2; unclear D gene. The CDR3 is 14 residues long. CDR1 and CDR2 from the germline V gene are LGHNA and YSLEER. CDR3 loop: CASRQGGGTGELFF. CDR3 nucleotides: TGCGCCAGCAGACAAGGTGGCGGCACCGGGGAGCTGTTTTTT.

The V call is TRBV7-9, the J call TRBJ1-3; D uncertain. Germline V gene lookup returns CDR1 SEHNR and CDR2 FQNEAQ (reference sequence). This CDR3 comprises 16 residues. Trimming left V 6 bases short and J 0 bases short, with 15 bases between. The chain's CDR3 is CASSLDSAGSGNTIYF. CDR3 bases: TGTGCCAGCAGTCTGGACTCAGCAGGCTCTGGAAACACCATATATTTT.

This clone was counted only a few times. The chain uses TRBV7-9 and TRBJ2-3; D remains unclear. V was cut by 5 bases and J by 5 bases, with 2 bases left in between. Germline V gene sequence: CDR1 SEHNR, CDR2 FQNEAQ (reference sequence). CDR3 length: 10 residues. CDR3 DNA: TGTGCCAGCAGCCTAGATACGCAGTATTTT. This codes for CASSLDTQYF.

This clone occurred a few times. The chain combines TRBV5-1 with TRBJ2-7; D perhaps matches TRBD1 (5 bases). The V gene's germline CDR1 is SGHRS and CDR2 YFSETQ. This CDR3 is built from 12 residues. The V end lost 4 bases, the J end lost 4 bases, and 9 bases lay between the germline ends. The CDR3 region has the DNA TGCGCCAGCAGCGGACAAAATTACGAGCAGTACTTC. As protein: CASSGQNYEQYF.

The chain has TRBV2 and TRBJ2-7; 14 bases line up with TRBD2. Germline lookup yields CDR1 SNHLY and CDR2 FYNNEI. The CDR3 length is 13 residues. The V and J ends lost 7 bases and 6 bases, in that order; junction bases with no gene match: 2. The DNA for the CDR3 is TGTGCCAGCAAAGGACTAGCGGGAGGCGAGCAGTACTTC. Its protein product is CASKGLAGGEQYF.

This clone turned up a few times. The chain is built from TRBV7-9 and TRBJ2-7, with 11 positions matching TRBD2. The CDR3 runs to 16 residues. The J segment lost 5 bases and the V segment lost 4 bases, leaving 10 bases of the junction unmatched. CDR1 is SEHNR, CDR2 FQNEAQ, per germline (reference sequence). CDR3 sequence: CASSYYIAGGPDEQYF. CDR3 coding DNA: TGTGCCAGCAGCTACTATATAGCGGGAGGGCCCGACGAGCAGTACTTC.

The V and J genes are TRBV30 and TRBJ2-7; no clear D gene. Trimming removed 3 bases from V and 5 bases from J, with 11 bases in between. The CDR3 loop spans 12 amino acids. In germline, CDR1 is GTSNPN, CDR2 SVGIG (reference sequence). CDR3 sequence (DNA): TGTGCCTGGAGGGTAACGGTGGACGAGCAGTACTTC. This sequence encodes CAWRVTVDEQYF. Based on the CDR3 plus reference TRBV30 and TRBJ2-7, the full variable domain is SQTIHQWPATLVQPVGSPLSLECTVEGTSNPNLYWYRQAAGRGLQLLFYSVGIGQISSEVPQNLSASRPQDRQFILSSKKLLLSDSGFYLCAWRVTVDEQYFGPGTRLTVT.

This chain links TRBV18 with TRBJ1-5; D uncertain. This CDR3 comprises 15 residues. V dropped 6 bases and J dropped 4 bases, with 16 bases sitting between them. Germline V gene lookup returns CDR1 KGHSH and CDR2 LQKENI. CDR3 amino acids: CASSPSFNSNQPQHF. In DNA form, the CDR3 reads TGTGCCAGCTCTCCGTCTTTTAACAGTAATCAGCCCCAGCATTTT.

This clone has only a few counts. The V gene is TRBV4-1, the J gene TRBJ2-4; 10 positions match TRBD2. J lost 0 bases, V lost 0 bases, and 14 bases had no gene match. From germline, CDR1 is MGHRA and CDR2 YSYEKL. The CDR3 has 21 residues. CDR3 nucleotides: TGCGCCAGCAGCCAAGACACCCTCCGACTAGCGGGTGGGGGAGCCAAAAACATTCAGTACTTC. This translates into CASSQDTLRLAGGGAKNIQYF.

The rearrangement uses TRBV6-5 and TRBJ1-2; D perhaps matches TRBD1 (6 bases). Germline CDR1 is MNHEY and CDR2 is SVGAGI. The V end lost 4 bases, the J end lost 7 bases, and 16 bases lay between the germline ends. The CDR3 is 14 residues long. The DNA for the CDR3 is TGTGCCAGCAGTTGGGGCTTGGGGGCCAGTGGCTACACCTTC. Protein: CASSWGLGASGYTF.

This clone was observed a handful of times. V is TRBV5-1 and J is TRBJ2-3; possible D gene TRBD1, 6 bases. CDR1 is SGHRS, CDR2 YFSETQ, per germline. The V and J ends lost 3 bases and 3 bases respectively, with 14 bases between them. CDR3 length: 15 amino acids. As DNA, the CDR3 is TGCGCCAGCAGCTCAATGCTACAGGGAACAGATACGCAGTATTTT. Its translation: CASSSMLQGTDTQYF.

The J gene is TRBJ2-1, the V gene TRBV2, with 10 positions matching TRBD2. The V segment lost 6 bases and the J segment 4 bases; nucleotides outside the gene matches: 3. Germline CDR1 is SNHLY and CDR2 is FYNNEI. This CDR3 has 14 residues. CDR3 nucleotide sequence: TGTGCCAGCAGACTAGCGGGGTTATACAATGAGCAGTTCTTC. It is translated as CASRLAGLYNEQFF.

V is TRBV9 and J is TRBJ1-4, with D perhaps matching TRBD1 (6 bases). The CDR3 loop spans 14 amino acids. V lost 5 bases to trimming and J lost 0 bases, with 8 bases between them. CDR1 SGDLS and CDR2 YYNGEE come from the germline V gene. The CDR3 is CASSGQSTNEKLFF. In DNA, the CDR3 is TGTGCCAGCAGTGGACAGTCAACTAATGAAAAACTGTTTTTT. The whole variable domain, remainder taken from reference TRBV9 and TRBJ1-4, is DSGVTQTPKHLITATGQRVTLRCSPRSGDLSVYWYQQSLDQGLQFLIQYYNGEERAKGNILERFSAQQFPDLHSELNLSSLELGDSALYFCASSGQSTNEKLFFGSGTQLSVL.

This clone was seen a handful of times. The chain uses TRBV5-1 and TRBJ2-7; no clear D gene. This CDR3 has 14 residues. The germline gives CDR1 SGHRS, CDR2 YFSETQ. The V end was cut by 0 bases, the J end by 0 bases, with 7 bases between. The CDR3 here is CASSLVAYSYEQYF. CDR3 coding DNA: TGCGCCAGCAGCTTGGTCGCGTACTCCTACGAGCAGTACTTC. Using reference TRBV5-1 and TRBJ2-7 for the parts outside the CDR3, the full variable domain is KAGVTQTPRYLIKTRGQQVTLSCSPISGHRSVSWYQQTPGQGLQFLFEYFSETQRNKGNFPGRFSGRQFSNSRSEMNVSTLELGDSALYLCASSLVAYSYEQYFGPGTRLTVT.

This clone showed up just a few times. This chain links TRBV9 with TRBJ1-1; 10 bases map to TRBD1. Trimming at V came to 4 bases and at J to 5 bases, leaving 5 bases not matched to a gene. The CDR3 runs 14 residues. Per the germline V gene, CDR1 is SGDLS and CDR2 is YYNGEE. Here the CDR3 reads CASSTGTGVTEAFF. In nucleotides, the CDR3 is TGTGCCAGCAGCACAGGGACAGGGGTGACTGAAGCTTTCTTT.

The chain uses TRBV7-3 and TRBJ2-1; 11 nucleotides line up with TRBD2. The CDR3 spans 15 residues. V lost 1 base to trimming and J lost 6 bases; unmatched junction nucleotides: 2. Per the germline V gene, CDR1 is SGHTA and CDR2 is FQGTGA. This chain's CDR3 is CASSLIAGGRNEQFF. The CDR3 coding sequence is TGTGCCAGCAGCTTAATAGCGGGAGGGCGCAATGAGCAGTTCTTC.

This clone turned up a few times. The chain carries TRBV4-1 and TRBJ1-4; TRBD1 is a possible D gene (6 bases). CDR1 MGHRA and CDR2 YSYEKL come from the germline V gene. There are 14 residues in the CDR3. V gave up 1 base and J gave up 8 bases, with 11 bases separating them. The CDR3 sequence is CASSQVAGEEKLFF. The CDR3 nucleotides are TGCGCCAGCAGCCAAGTCGCAGGGGAGGAAAAACTGTTTTTT.

DNA of the CDR3: TGTGCCAGCTCCGGGACAGGGATCTCACCCCTCCACTTT. Translating gives CASSGTGISPLHF. The rearrangement joins TRBV6-1 to TRBJ1-6; 9 bases are shared with TRBD1. Germline V gene sequence: CDR1 MNHNS, CDR2 SASEGT. Trimming cost V 8 bases and J 10 bases; bases outside gene matches: 6. This CDR3 is 13 amino acids long.